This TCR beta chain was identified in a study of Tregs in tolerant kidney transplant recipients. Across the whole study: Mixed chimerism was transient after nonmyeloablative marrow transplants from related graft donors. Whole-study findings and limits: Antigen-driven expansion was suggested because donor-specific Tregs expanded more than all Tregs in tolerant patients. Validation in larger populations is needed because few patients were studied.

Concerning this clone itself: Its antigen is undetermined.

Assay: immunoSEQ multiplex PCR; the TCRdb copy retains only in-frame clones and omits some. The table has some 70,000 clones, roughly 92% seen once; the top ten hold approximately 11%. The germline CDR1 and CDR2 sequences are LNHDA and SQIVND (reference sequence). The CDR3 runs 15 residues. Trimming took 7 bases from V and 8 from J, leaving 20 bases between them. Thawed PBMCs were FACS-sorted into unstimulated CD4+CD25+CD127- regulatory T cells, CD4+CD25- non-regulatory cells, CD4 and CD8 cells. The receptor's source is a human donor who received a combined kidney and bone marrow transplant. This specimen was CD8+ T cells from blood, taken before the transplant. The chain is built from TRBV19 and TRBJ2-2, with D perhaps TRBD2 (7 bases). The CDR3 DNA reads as TGTGCCAGTAATCTGGGAGGGGCGGGACAAGGGGAGCTGTTTTTT. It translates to CASNLGGAGQGELFF. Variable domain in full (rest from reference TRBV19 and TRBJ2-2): DGGITQSPKYLFRKEGQNVTLSCEQNLNHDAMYWYRQDPGQGLRLIYYSQIVNDFQKGDIAEGYSVSREKKESFPLTVTSAQKNPTAFYLCASNLGGAGQGELFFGEGSRLTVL.